These 24 T cell receptor beta chains share one sample of origin, sequenced in a study of blood T cell repertoires in COVID-19. The protocol was immunoSEQ multiplex PCR, while the TCRdb copy is restricted to in-frame clones and leaves out a portion. Of hundreds of thousands of clones in the sample, 88% were seen once. Sequences were obtained from PBMCs or T cells enriched from blood (not recorded which). These receptor sequences come from a woman between 40 and 55 years old with acute COVID-19.

The chain recombines TRBV27 with TRBJ2-3; perhaps TRBD1 as D (6 bases). Germline CDR1 and CDR2: MNHEY and SMNVEV (reference sequence). V shed 5 bases and J shed 1 base, with 19 bases lying between them. The CDR3 sequence is 17 residues long. This CDR3 is CASSTYPRGSGTDTQYF. CDR3 nucleotides: TGTGCCAGCAGTACCTACCCCAGGGGATCGGGCACAGATACGCAGTATTTT.

This clone was counted between two and nine times. The J gene is TRBJ2-7, the V gene TRBV7-9; the D gene is possibly TRBD1 (6 bases). The length of the CDR3 is 14 residues. Between the trimmed V and J ends, which lost 6 bases and 2 bases, there was a span of 14 bases. Germline V lookup: CDR1 SEHNR, CDR2 FQNEAQ (reference sequence). The CDR3 DNA is TGTGCCAGCAGGGCAGGACAGCTACCCTACGAGCAGTACTTC. Translated: CASRAGQLPYEQYF.

The J gene is TRBJ1-4, the V gene TRBV3-1 (or the pseudogene TRBV3-2), with D uncertain. The CDR3 has 18 residues. Germline CDR1 is LGHDT and CDR2 is YNNKEL (reference sequence). Trimming removed 5 bases from V and 4 bases from J, with 23 bases in between. The CDR3 reads CASSFRRPMHQDNEKLFF. CDR3 coding DNA: TGTGCCAGCAGCTTTAGACGTCCGATGCACCAGGATAATGAAAAACTGTTTTTT.

Worth noting for this clone: The identical CDR3 is also encoded by other nucleotide sequences in the sample. This chain joins TRBV19 and TRBJ2-7, with D perhaps matching TRBD1 (6 bases). Germline-derived CDR1 and CDR2 are LNHDA and SQIVND (reference sequence). The germline V and J ends were trimmed by 4 bases and 2 bases, with 12 bases remaining between them. This CDR3 region has 14 residues. The CDR3 loop reads CASSTGVGAYEQYF. The CDR3, as DNA: TGTGCCAGTAGTACAGGGGTGGGCGCCTACGAGCAGTACTTC.

The chain uses TRBV10-3 and TRBJ1-1, with TRBD1 identical over 11 bases. CDR3 size: 16 residues. Trimming removed 4 bases from V and 7 bases from J; junction bases left unmatched: 11. Germline CDR1 is ENHRY and CDR2 is SYGVKD. The CDR3 spells CAISVGTGGGSGEAFF. For the CDR3, the DNA is TGTGCCATCAGTGTGGGGACAGGGGGTGGAAGTGGTGAAGCTTTCTTT.

The V call is TRBV2, the J call TRBJ2-7; 8 nucleotides match TRBD2. Germline CDR1 is SNHLY and CDR2 is FYNNEI. The CDR3 spans 13 residues. V gave up 7 bases and J gave up 6 bases; unmatched junction bases: 8. CDR3 in DNA: TGTGCCAGCAATTTTGGGACTAGTTTCGAGCAGTACGTC. It translates to CASNFGTSFEQYV.

The CDR3 here is CASSYWVAGNTIYF. The CDR3, as DNA: TGTGCCAGCAGTTACTGGGTAGCCGGAAACACCATATATTTT. V and J are TRBV6-5 and TRBJ1-3; D is ambiguous. This CDR3 is 14 amino acids long. CDR1 is MNHEY, CDR2 SVGAGI, per germline. The V end lost 1 base, the J end lost 4 bases, and 8 bases lay between the germline ends.

The chain carries TRBV28 and TRBJ1-1, with D possibly being TRBD1 (5 bases). V lost 5 bases to trimming and J lost 5 bases, with 12 bases between them. Germline CDR1 MDHEN, CDR2 SYDVKM. There are 13 residues in the CDR3. This CDR3 is CASSPPAGTEAFF. As DNA, the CDR3 is TGTGCCAGCAGTCCCCCCGCAGGGACTGAAGCTTTCTTT.

The V call is TRBV6-2 or TRBV6-3, the J call TRBJ2-7, with 11 bases fitting TRBD2. The CDR3 runs 16 residues. V was pared by 4 bases and J by 2 bases, with 7 bases of the junction left unmatched. Germline assignment: CDR1 MNHEY and CDR2 SVGEGT. The CDR3 spells CASSSITSGRTYEQYV. DNA of the CDR3: TGTGCCAGCAGTTCCATCACTAGCGGGAGAACCTACGAGCAGTACGTC.

This clone is labeled as medium-sized (0.01 to 0.1%). This chain joins TRBV27 and TRBJ1-2; D possibly corresponds to TRBD1 (6 bases). Germline CDR1 and CDR2: MNHEY and SMNVEV (reference sequence). There are 13 residues in the CDR3. The V gene lost 6 bases and the J gene lost 4 bases, with 12 bases spanning the gap. CDR3 DNA: TGTGCCAGCAGACCCGGGACACCCTATGGCTACACCTTC. Translation: CASRPGTPYGYTF.

This sequence joins TRBV24-1 and TRBJ2-3, with 9 nucleotides matching TRBD1. This CDR3 has 19 amino acids. Germline CDR1 and CDR2: KGHDR and SFDVKD. The V and J ends lost 5 bases and 2 bases, in that order; junction bases with no gene match: 16. In DNA, the CDR3 is TGTGCCACCAGTGGTATACGGGACAGGGCCCGCTTCGCCACAGATACGCAGTATTTT. Protein product: CATSGIRDRARFATDTQYF.

This clone has just a few counts. The J gene is TRBJ2-7, the V gene TRBV5-1; perhaps TRBD2 as D (6 bases). V gave up 0 bases and J gave up 0 bases, with 10 bases separating them. The CDR3 consists of 15 residues. Looked up from germline, CDR1 is SGHRS and CDR2 is YFSETQ. The CDR3 loop is CASSLGGGSSYEQYF. In DNA, the CDR3 is TGCGCCAGCAGCTTGGGTGGGGGGAGCTCCTACGAGCAGTACTTC.

Turning to this clone: Other DNA sequences in the sample encode the same CDR3. This sequence joins TRBV5-4 and TRBJ2-7; 13 nucleotides match TRBD2. Germline-derived CDR1 and CDR2 are SGHNT and YYREEE (reference sequence). The length of the CDR3 is 14 residues. The J segment lost 4 bases and the V segment lost 4 bases, leaving 2 bases of the junction unmatched. CDR3 in DNA: TGTGCCAGCAGCCGGACTAGCGGGAGTTACGAGCAGTACTTC. Amino acid sequence: CASSRTSGSYEQYF.

The chain has TRBV27 and TRBJ2-1; 8 positions agree with TRBD1. V trimming: 5 bases; J trimming: 4 bases; junction bases outside the gene matches: 10. Germline V gene sequence: CDR1 MNHEY, CDR2 SMNVEV (reference sequence). The CDR3 is 16 amino acids. The CDR3 here is CASSPRTGPPYNEQFF. In DNA form, the CDR3 reads TGTGCCAGCAGTCCACGGACAGGGCCTCCTTACAATGAGCAGTTCTTC.

The CDR3 loop reads CASSQGIPSGV. CDR3 sequence (DNA): TGCGCCAGCAGCCAAGGTATCCCCTCAGGGGTC. The chain recombines TRBV4-3 with TRBJ2-7; weak D call: TRBD1 (5 bases). There are 11 residues in the CDR3. Germline CDR1 reads LGHNA; CDR2 reads YSLEER.

The chain employs TRBV12-3 or TRBV12-4 and TRBJ1-1, with D possibly being TRBD1 (5 bases). Between the trimmed V and J ends, which lost 7 bases and 8 bases, there was a span of 14 bases. The CDR3 has 12 residues. Written as DNA, the CDR3 is TGTGCCAGCAACCCCGACAGCAGCGAAGCTTTCTTT. It encodes CASNPDSSEAFF.

The rearrangement links TRBV28 to TRBJ2-3; maybe TRBD1 (5 bases). In germline, CDR1 is MDHEN, CDR2 SYDVKM. The CDR3 consists of 18 residues. V lost 7 bases to trimming and J lost 0 bases, with 23 bases between them. CDR3: CASKKRPGQVDSTDTQYF. The CDR3 coding sequence is TGTGCCAGCAAAAAGCGCCCCGGACAAGTCGACAGCACAGATACGCAGTATTTT.

The chain links TRBV25-1 to TRBJ2-1, with 10 positions matching TRBD2. There are 16 residues in the CDR3. Per the germline V gene, CDR1 is MGHDK and CDR2 is SYGVNS. V gave up 1 base and J gave up 1 base; unmatched junction bases: 1. CDR3 region: CASSEFSGRSYNEQFF. The CDR3 region has the DNA TGTGCCAGCAGTGAATTTAGCGGGAGGTCCTACAATGAGCAGTTCTTC.

The chain recombines TRBV5-4 with TRBJ1-3, with 7 bases fitting TRBD1. Trimming at V came to 3 bases and at J to 4 bases, leaving 4 bases not matched to a gene. CDR3 length: 14 residues. Germline CDR1 reads SGHNT; CDR2 reads YYREEE (reference sequence). The CDR3: CASSYGTEGNTIYF. The CDR3 nucleotides are TGTGCCAGCAGCTACGGGACAGAAGGAAACACCATATATTTT.

This clone was observed a few times. V and J are TRBV6-5 and TRBJ1-1; 10 nucleotides match TRBD1. Per germline, CDR1 MNHEY and CDR2 SVGAGI. CDR3 size: 13 residues. Losses at the gene ends were 4 bases for V and 9 bases for J; bases not matched to a gene: 5. The CDR3 DNA is TGTGCCAGCAGTTTCTCAGACAGGGGGCAAGCTTTCTTT. Translated: CASSFSDRGQAFF.

The rearrangement joins TRBV18 to TRBJ2-3; 7 nucleotides align to TRBD2. Trimming removed 6 bases from V and 10 bases from J; junction bases left unmatched: 7. Germline V gives CDR1 KGHSH, CDR2 LQKENI. This CDR3 region has 12 residues. CDR3 loop: CASSPGGRAQYF. The CDR3 bases are TGTGCCAGCTCCCCTGGAGGGAGGGCGCAGTATTTT.

The chain is built from TRBV30 and TRBJ1-5; 9 bases line up with TRBD1. This CDR3 spans 15 amino acids. Germline V gene sequence: CDR1 GTSNPN, CDR2 SVGIG (reference sequence). After removal of 2 bases from V and 6 bases from J, the junction contained 8 bases not matched to a gene. The CDR3, as DNA: TGTGCCTGGAGTCCAGGACAGGGGTTGATTCAGCCCCAGCATTTT. Its translation is CAWSPGQGLIQPQHF.

The V gene is TRBV7-8, the J gene TRBJ2-1, with 7 bases matching TRBD2. CDR1 and CDR2 (germline): SGHVS, FQNEAQ. J was trimmed by 9 bases and V by 5 bases; bases with no gene match: 4. The CDR3 spans 12 residues. The CDR3: CASSPPGGEQFF. In DNA form, the CDR3 reads TGTGCCAGCAGCCCACCGGGGGGTGAGCAGTTCTTC. Using reference TRBV7-8 and TRBJ2-1 for the parts outside the CDR3, the full variable domain is GAGVSQSPRYKVAKRGQDVALRCDPISGHVSLFWYQQALGQGPEFLTYFQNEAQLDKSGLPSDRFFAERPEGSVSTLKIQRTQQEDSAVYLCASSPPGGEQFFGPGTRLTVL.

The J gene is TRBJ2-2, the V gene TRBV5-4, with 9 bases aligning to TRBD2. The V and J ends lost 6 bases and 7 bases, in that order; junction bases with no gene match: 13. Germline CDR1 SGHNT, CDR2 YYREEE (reference sequence). This CDR3 is 16 amino acids long. The CDR3 sequence: CASTRVAGDSGGELFF. In DNA form, the CDR3 reads TGTGCCAGCACCCGTGTAGCGGGAGATAGTGGCGGGGAGCTGTTTTTT. Supplemented by reference TRBV5-4 and TRBJ2-2, the full variable domain reads ETGVTQSPTHLIKTRGQQVTLRCSSQSGHNTVSWYQQALGQGPQFIFQYYREEENGRGNFPPRFSGLQFPNYSSELNVNALELDDSALYLCASTRVAGDSGGELFFGEGSRLTVL.